The 3 T cell receptor beta chains given below trace back to one sample, sequenced in a study of T cells in localized non-small cell lung cancer. TCRdb keeps only in-frame clones here, not all; method: immunoSEQ multiplex PCR. The data contain tens of thousands of clones, 89% of them seen just once; the ten biggest clones take up roughly 20%. This material consisted of peripheral blood, taken before any cancer treatment. These receptors were collected from a man aged 35-75 years with stage I squamous cell lung carcinoma.

The V and J genes are TRBV5-4 and TRBJ1-1, with a tentative D call TRBD1 (5 bases). Trimming stripped 4 bases from V and 3 bases from J, with 13 bases between. Germline V lookup: CDR1 SGHNT, CDR2 YYREEE (reference sequence). The CDR3 consists of 14 residues. The CDR3 region is CASSAKGRDTEAFF. CDR3 coding DNA: TGTGCCAGCAGCGCCAAGGGGAGGGACACTGAAGCTTTCTTT.

The chain links TRBV11-2 to TRBJ1-6; tentative D call: TRBD1 (5 bases). V was shortened by 8 bases and J by 10 bases, with 15 bases between the two germline ends. Germline V gene sequence: CDR1 SGHAT, CDR2 FQNNGV. The CDR3 runs to 13 residues. In DNA, the CDR3 is TGTGCCAGCCGGGGGGGGACCGACTCACCCCTCCACTTT. Its translation is CASRGGTDSPLHF.

This clone was detected a few times. The J gene is TRBJ1-1, the V gene TRBV11-2; 12 nucleotides match TRBD1. Germline CDR1 and CDR2: SGHAT and FQNNGV. The V segment lost 5 bases and the J segment 5 bases; nucleotides outside the gene matches: 3. The CDR3 consists of 14 residues. The CDR3 nucleotides read TGTGCCAGCAGCAGGGACAGGGGGCGGACTGAAGCTTTCTTT. Its protein product is CASSRDRGRTEAFF.